This T cell receptor beta chain was captured by sequencing in a study of cytomegalovirus exposure and HLA in healthy donors. Germline V CDR1 and CDR2: SGDLS, YYNGEE. This CDR3 region has 15 residues. The trim removed 0 bases at V and 11 bases at J, leaving 11 bases unmatched. Concerning this clone: Its matching antigen is unknown.

Study conclusions and caveats: Reportedly, diagnosis of cytomegalovirus status by the classifier showed high specificity and sensitivity. TCR beta chains numbering about 160 were designated cytomegalovirus-associated.

Data came from immunoSEQ multiplex PCR; TCRdb stores just in-frame clones and leaves some out. The table shows about 130,000 clones, with approximately 90% occurring only once. The gene calls are TRBV9 and TRBJ2-1; 7 nucleotides align to TRBD1. Sequenced: PBMCs. This clonotype originated in a woman aged 25 to 39 in good health and CMV-seropositive. This CDR3 reads CASSVGLSGQPKQFF. CDR3 bases: TGTGCCAGCAGCGTAGGTTTGTCGGGACAGCCTAAGCAGTTCTTC. Complete variable domain (other parts from reference TRBV9 and TRBJ2-1): DSGVTQTPKHLITATGQRVTLRCSPRSGDLSVYWYQQSLDQGLQFLIQYYNGEERAKGNILERFSAQQFPDLHSELNLSSLELGDSALYFCASSVGLSGQPKQFFGPGTRLTVL.